The 23 T cell receptor beta chains below come from one sample, sequenced in a study of T-cell memory formation after mild COVID-19 (dated by TCRdb to about 2021). Library prep was done by 5' RACE. Instrument on record: Illumina NovaSeq 6000. TCRdb trimmed the raw reads at Q25, called clones with MiXCR and kept productive beta chains. When rows share a CDR3 protein, they turn into one entry using the most common DNA and genes. This sample is represented by about 470,000 distinct CDR3 sequences; approximately 23% of them were singletons. The leading ten clones occupy about an eighth of the sample. Sample: PBMCs or a T cell subset sorted from them (not recorded which). The receptors were gathered from an adult woman who had mild COVID-19 (a few samples of this study predate the infection). The sample titles of this study are shuffled in the database, so cell type and time point are left out; the donor was told from shared clones.

The V call is TRBV6-6, the J call TRBJ2-1; TRBD1 is a possible D gene (6 bases). Germline values: CDR1 MNHNY, CDR2 SVGAGI (reference sequence). The CDR3 length is 12 residues. V dropped 4 bases and J dropped 9 bases, with 10 bases sitting between them. The CDR3 nucleotides read TGTGCCAGCAGTTCACAGGGTCGTGAGCAGTTCTTC. It is translated as CASSSQGREQFF.

This clonotype was counted a few times. The chain joins TRBV7-2 to TRBJ2-7, with D possibly being TRBD1 (6 bases). The CDR3 covers 12 residues. In germline, CDR1 is SGHTA, CDR2 FQGNSA. V was shortened by 1 base and J by 12 bases, with 13 bases between the two germline ends. The CDR3: CASSLGQGRVYF. The DNA for the CDR3 is TGTGCCAGCAGCTTAGGGCAGGGGCGCGTGTACTTC.

The chain employs TRBV3-1 and TRBJ1-1, with unresolved D. V dropped 0 bases and J dropped 10 bases, with 6 bases sitting between them. Germline CDR1 reads LGHDT; CDR2 reads YNNKEL (reference sequence). The length of the CDR3 is 11 residues. The CDR3 DNA reads as TGTGCCAGCAGCCAAGATTGGCGAGCTTTCTTT. This codes for CASSQDWRAFF.

This chain joins TRBV9 and TRBJ2-1; 10 bases map to TRBD2. The CDR3 runs 14 residues. V shed 0 bases, J shed 8 bases, and the junction held 2 bases outside the gene matches. From germline, CDR1 is SGDLS and CDR2 YYNGEE. The DNA of the CDR3 is TGTGCCAGCAGCGTAGGACTAGCGGGCCATGAGCAGTTCTTC. Its protein product is CASSVGLAGHEQFF.

This sequence joins TRBV18 and TRBJ1-5, with unresolved D. Germline-derived CDR1 and CDR2 are KGHSH and LQKENI. Trimming stripped 3 bases from V and 2 bases from J, with 14 bases between. This CDR3 comprises 16 residues. The CDR3, as DNA: TGTGCCAGCTCACCGGCTATGGAATTGGGCAATCAGCCCCAGCATTTT. It encodes CASSPAMELGNQPQHF.

This clonotype has a count of ten or more. The chain has TRBV7-8 and TRBJ2-5; the match to TRBD1 covers 11 bases. Losses at the gene ends were 3 bases for V and 7 bases for J; bases not matched to a gene: 7. Germline values: CDR1 SGHVS, CDR2 FQNEAQ. The CDR3 is 15 amino acids. Written as DNA, the CDR3 is TGTGCCAGCAGCTTCAAGGACAGGGGGCTGGGGACCCAGTACTTC. It translates to CASSFKDRGLGTQYF.

This chain connects TRBV20-1 to TRBJ1-2; possibly TRBD1 for D (5 bases). Germline V gene lookup returns CDR1 DFQATT and CDR2 SNEGSKA (reference sequence). The CDR3 covers 12 residues. Trimming took 6 bases from V and 1 from J, leaving 9 bases between them. The CDR3 is CSAMGGNYGYTF. CDR3 bases: TGCAGTGCCATGGGGGGTAACTATGGCTACACCTTC.

The V call is TRBV20-1, the J call TRBJ1-4; D gene ambiguous. This CDR3 is 16 amino acids long. CDR1 is DFQATT, CDR2 SNEGSKA, per germline (reference sequence). The V and J ends lost 5 bases and 8 bases respectively, with 24 bases between them. The CDR3 DNA is TGCAGTGCTCCCTCGGCGACTACAGCGGTGACCGAAAAACTGTTTTTT. This sequence encodes CSAPSATTAVTEKLFF.

The chain has TRBV7-2 and TRBJ2-7; 10 bases match TRBD2. The V gene's germline CDR1 is SGHTA and CDR2 FQGNSA. V shed 0 bases and J 3 bases; nucleotides not matched to a gene: 5. The CDR3 is 16 residues long. The CDR3, as DNA: TGTGCCAGCAGCTTAGCCCTGAGCGGGAGGGTCTACGAGCAGTACTTC. Protein product: CASSLALSGRVYEQYF. Looking up the rest from reference TRBV7-2 and TRBJ2-7 gives the full variable domain: GAGVSQSPSNKVTEKGKDVELRCDPISGHTALYWYRQSLGQGLEFLIYFQGNSAPDKSGLPSDRFSAERTGGSVSTLTIQRTQQEDSAVYLCASSLALSGRVYEQYFGPGTRLTVT.

The chain carries TRBV29-1 and TRBJ2-5, with TRBD1 identical over 8 bases. Germline V lookup: CDR1 SQVTM, CDR2 ANQGSEA. With 4 bases clipped from V and 4 bases from J, the junction kept 8 bases outside the gene matches. There are 14 residues in the CDR3. The CDR3 is CSVGTGSRGETQYF. For the CDR3, the DNA is TGCAGCGTTGGGACAGGGTCAAGGGGAGAGACCCAGTACTTC.

This clonotype was counted between two and nine times. The V gene is TRBV18, the J gene TRBJ2-7; D uncertain. This CDR3 has 12 amino acids. V lost 0 bases and J 6 bases, leaving 6 bases between the germline ends. CDR1 is KGHSH, CDR2 LQKENI, per germline. The CDR3 sequence: CASSPPKGEQYF. The DNA for the CDR3 is TGTGCCAGCTCACCACCAAAGGGCGAGCAGTACTTC.

CDR3 sequence (DNA): TGCGCCAGCAGCTTGGGCGGGAACCATGGCTACACCTTC. This gives the protein CASSLGGNHGYTF. The chain joins TRBV5-1 to TRBJ1-2, with D hard to call. The CDR3 has 13 amino acids. CDR1 is SGHRS and CDR2 is YFSETQ in the germline V gene. V gave up 0 bases and J gave up 6 bases, with 9 bases separating them.

This chain joins TRBV5-1 and TRBJ2-5, with 9 nucleotides matching TRBD2. J was trimmed by 3 bases and V by 5 bases; bases with no gene match: 5. This CDR3 has 14 residues. Germline V CDR1 and CDR2: SGHRS, YFSETQ. CDR3 DNA sequence: TGCGCCAGCAGACCCTCTAGCGGGGAAGAGACCCAGTACTTC. Translated: CASRPSSGEETQYF.

The table lists this clonotype with many counts. This sequence joins TRBV5-6 and TRBJ2-7; 9 positions match TRBD1. The CDR3 extends over 13 amino acids. V trimming: 2 bases; J trimming: 13 bases; junction bases outside the gene matches: 10. Germline V gives CDR1 SGHDT, CDR2 YYEEEE. The CDR3 here is CASSLEPGQGSYF. In DNA, the CDR3 is TGTGCCAGCAGCTTAGAGCCGGGACAGGGCTCCTACTTC.

The chain is built from TRBV11-2 and TRBJ2-1; no firm D call. The germline CDR1 and CDR2 sequences are SGHAT and FQNNGV. Trimming took 4 bases from V and 2 from J, leaving 12 bases between them. The CDR3 spans 15 residues. CDR3: CASSSGFKTYNEQFF. Here the CDR3 DNA reads TGTGCCAGCAGCTCTGGATTCAAAACCTACAATGAGCAGTTCTTC.

The chain links TRBV7-2 to TRBJ2-3; D perhaps matches TRBD1 (6 bases). Trimming removed 1 base from V and 1 base from J, with 12 bases in between. This CDR3 is 16 amino acids long. Germline CDR1 is SGHTA and CDR2 is FQGNSA. This chain's CDR3 is CASSLGQGLGTDTQYF. CDR3 DNA: TGTGCCAGCAGCTTAGGGCAGGGGTTGGGCACAGATACGCAGTATTTT. The entire variable domain, with the rest obtained from reference TRBV7-2 and TRBJ2-3, is as follows: GAGVSQSPSNKVTEKGKDVELRCDPISGHTALYWYRQSLGQGLEFLIYFQGNSAPDKSGLPSDRFSAERTGGSVSTLTIQRTQQEDSAVYLCASSLGQGLGTDTQYFGPGTRLTVL.

The J gene is TRBJ2-2, the V gene TRBV5-5, with 9 nucleotides matching TRBD2. Trimming at V came to 3 bases and at J to 0 bases, leaving 3 bases not matched to a gene. CDR3 length equals 16 residues. Germline V lookup: CDR1 SGHKS, CDR2 YYEKEE (reference sequence). CDR3 residues: CASSSLAGANTGELFF. For the CDR3, the DNA is TGTGCCAGCAGCTCATTAGCGGGGGCGAACACCGGGGAGCTGTTTTTT.

The DNA for the CDR3 is TGTGCCAGCACCTACCGGGACCCAGGGGTCGATGAGCAGTTCTTC. Translation gives CASTYRDPGVDEQFF. The chain uses TRBV2 and TRBJ2-1, with a possible D match to TRBD1 (6 bases). V lost 7 bases, J lost 8 bases, and 21 bases lay in between. Germline CDR1 SNHLY, CDR2 FYNNEI. The CDR3 runs 15 residues.

The chain has TRBV12-5 and TRBJ2-5; perhaps TRBD2 as D (5 bases). Germline V CDR1 and CDR2: LGHNT, FRNRAP. The length of the CDR3 is 14 residues. The V and J ends lost 3 bases and 4 bases respectively, with 12 bases between them. CDR3 in DNA: TGTGCTAGTGGTTTTTCGGATCGGGGAGAGACCCAGTACTTC. It encodes CASGFSDRGETQYF.

This clonotype was counted between two and nine times. The rearrangement uses TRBV12-3 or TRBV12-4 and TRBJ2-1, with TRBD2 as a possible D gene (7 bases). The CDR3 contains 16 residues. Trimming shortened V by 1 base and J by 0 bases, and 10 bases separated the two germline ends. Written as DNA, the CDR3 is TGTGCCAGCAGTTTAGGGGGGGGCAACTCCTACAATGAGCAGTTCTTC. Residues: CASSLGGGNSYNEQFF.

The gene calls are TRBV6-2 or TRBV6-3 and TRBJ2-2, with 15 bases aligning to TRBD2. Germline V gene lookup returns CDR1 MNHEY and CDR2 SVGEGT. The CDR3 covers 21 residues. Germline trimming cut 8 bases from V and 4 bases from J; bases unmatched to any gene: 20. CDR3: CASSRWRPYGTSGRSTGELFF. The CDR3 DNA reads TGTGCCAGCTCGCGCTGGCGGCCCTATGGGACTAGCGGGAGGAGCACCGGGGAGCTGTTTTTT.

The chain links TRBV12-3 or TRBV12-4 to TRBJ2-7; tentative D call: TRBD2 (7 bases). This CDR3 spans 15 amino acids. The V end was cut by 3 bases, the J end by 0 bases, with 12 bases between. CDR3 sequence: CASSLRGEGSYEQYF. CDR3 bases: TGTGCCAGCAGTTTGAGGGGGGAGGGCTCCTACGAGCAGTACTTC.

This clonotype was observed a few times. The chain is built from TRBV5-1 and TRBJ1-6; 8 bases agree with TRBD1. Germline values: CDR1 SGHRS, CDR2 YFSETQ. The CDR3 extends over 14 amino acids. The V and J ends lost 4 bases and 9 bases, in that order; junction bases with no gene match: 6. The CDR3 sequence is CASSAIQGGSPLHF. The CDR3 bases are TGCGCCAGCAGCGCCATACAGGGGGGTTCACCCCTCCACTTT. The whole variable domain, remainder taken from reference TRBV5-1 and TRBJ1-6, is KAGVTQTPRYLIKTRGQQVTLSCSPISGHRSVSWYQQTPGQGLQFLFEYFSETQRNKGNFPGRFSGRQFSNSRSEMNVSTLELGDSALYLCASSAIQGGSPLHFGNGTRLTVT.